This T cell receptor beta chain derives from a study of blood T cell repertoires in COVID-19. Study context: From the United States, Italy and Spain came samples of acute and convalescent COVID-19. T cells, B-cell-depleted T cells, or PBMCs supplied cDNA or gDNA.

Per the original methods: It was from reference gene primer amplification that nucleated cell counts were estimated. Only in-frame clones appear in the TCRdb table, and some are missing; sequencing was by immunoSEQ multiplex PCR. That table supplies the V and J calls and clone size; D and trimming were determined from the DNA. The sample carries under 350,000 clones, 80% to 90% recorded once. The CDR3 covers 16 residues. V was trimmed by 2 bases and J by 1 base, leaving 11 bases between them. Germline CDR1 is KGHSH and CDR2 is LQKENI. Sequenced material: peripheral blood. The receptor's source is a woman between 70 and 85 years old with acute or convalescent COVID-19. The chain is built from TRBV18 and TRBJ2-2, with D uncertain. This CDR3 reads CASSPGTAENTGELFF. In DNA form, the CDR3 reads TGTGCCAGCTCACCAGGAACAGCAGAGAACACCGGGGAGCTGTTTTTT.